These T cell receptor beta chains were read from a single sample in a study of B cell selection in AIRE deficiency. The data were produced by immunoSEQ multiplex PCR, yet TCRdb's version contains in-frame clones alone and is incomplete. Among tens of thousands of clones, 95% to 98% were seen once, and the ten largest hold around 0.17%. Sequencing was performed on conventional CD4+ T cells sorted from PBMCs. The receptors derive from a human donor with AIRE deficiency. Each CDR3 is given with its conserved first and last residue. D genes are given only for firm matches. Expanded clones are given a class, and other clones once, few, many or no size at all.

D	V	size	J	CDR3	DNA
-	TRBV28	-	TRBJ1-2	CASSLLPYGYTF	TGTGCCAGCAGTTTATTGCCCTATGGCTACACCTTC
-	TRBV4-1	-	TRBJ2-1	CASSQDQPELYNEQFF	TGCGCCAGCAGCCAAGATCAACCCGAGCTCTACAATGAGCAGTTCTTC
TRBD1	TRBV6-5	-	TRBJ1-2	CASSYTVGQGHGYTF	TGTGCCAGCAGTTACACGGTGGGACAGGGGCATGGCTACACCTTC
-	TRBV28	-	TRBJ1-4	CASSFRGPNEKLFF	TGTGCCAGCAGCTTTCGGGGACCTAATGAAAAACTGTTTTTT
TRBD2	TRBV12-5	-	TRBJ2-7	CASGLGTSGKYEQYF	TGTGCTAGTGGTTTGGGGACTAGCGGGAAATACGAGCAGTACTTC
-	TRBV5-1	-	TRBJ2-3	CASSLLSSSTDTQYF	TGCGCCAGCAGCTTGCTCAGCTCTAGCACAGATACGCAGTATTTT
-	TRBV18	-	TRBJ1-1	CASSPARAPEAFF	TGTGCCAGCTCCCCGGCGAGAGCCCCTGAAGCTTTCTTT
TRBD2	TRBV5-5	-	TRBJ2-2	CASRTLAGRAGELFF	TGTGCCAGCAGAACACTAGCGGGAAGAGCCGGGGAGCTGTTTTTT
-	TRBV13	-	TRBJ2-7	CASSLDGGLSYEQYF	TGTGCCAGCAGCTTAGACGGGGGTCTCTCCTACGAGCAGTACTTC
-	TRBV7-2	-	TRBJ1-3	CASSLARGTIYF	TGTGCCAGCAGCTTAGCCAGGGGCACCATATATTTT
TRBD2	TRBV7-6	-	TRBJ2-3	CASSPTSGRRTDTQYF	TGTGCCAGCAGCCCGACTAGCGGGAGGAGGACAGATACGCAGTATTTT
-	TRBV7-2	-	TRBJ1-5	CASSSPNQPQHF	TGTGCCAGCAGCTCGCCGAATCAGCCCCAGCATTTT
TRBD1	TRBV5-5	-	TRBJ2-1	CASRQDRGTYNEQFF	TGTGCCAGCAGACAAGACAGGGGAACGTACAATGAGCAGTTCTTC
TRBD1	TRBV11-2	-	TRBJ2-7	CASSTDRGRYPQYF	TGTGCCAGCAGCACAGACAGGGGCCGATACCCGCAGTACTTC
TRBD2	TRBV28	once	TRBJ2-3	CASSSGLAGGTDTQYF	TGTGCCAGCAGTTCGGGACTAGCGGGAGGCACAGATACGCAGTATTTT
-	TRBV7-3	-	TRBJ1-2	CASSPTGRYGYTF	TGTGCCAGCAGCCCTACAGGAAGGTATGGCTACACCTTC
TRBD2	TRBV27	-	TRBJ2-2	CASSSQRDGELFF	TGTGCCAGCAGTAGTCAGCGGGATGGGGAGCTGTTTTTT
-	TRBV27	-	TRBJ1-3	CASSLRTGLFGNTIYF	TGTGCCAGCAGCTTGAGGACGGGTCTCTTTGGAAACACCATATATTTT
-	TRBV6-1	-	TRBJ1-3	CASSVNTQSSGNTIYF	TGTGCCAGCAGTGTTAACACCCAGAGCTCTGGAAACACCATATATTTT
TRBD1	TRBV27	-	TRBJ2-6	CASSHGTGANNVLTF	TGTGCCAGCAGCCACGGGACAGGGGCTAACAACGTCCTGACTTTC
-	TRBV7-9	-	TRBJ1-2	CASSRSSDNYGYTF	TGTGCCAGCAGCCGCTCATCGGACAACTATGGCTACACCTTC
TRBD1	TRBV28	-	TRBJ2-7	CASRGQGPVSSYEQYF	TGTGCCAGCAGGGGACAGGGGCCGGTAAGCTCCTACGAGCAGTACTTC
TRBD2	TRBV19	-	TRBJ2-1	CASSIGTSGSPYNEQFF	TGTGCCAGTAGTATAGGGACTAGCGGGAGTCCCTACAATGAGCAGTTCTTC
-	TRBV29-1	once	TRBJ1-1	CSVGSNTEAFF	TGCAGCGTTGGGTCGAACACTGAAGCTTTCTTT
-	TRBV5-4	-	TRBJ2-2	CASSFDRTNTGELFF	TGTGCCAGCAGCTTTGACAGGACGAACACCGGGGAGCTGTTTTTT
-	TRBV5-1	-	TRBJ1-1	CASSLGAGIYTEAFF	TGCGCCAGCAGCTTGGGGGCAGGAATATACACTGAAGCTTTCTTT
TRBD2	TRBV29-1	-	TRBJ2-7	CSVSSGTYEQYF	TGCAGCGTTTCTAGCGGGACCTACGAGCAGTACTTC
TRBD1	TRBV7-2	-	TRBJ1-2	CASSSPGQGYGYTF	TGTGCCAGCAGCTCCCCGGGACAGGGTTATGGCTACACCTTC
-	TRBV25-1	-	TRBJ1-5	CASSDGGGGHQPQHF	TGTGCCAGCAGTGATGGAGGGGGGGGCCATCAGCCCCAGCATTTT